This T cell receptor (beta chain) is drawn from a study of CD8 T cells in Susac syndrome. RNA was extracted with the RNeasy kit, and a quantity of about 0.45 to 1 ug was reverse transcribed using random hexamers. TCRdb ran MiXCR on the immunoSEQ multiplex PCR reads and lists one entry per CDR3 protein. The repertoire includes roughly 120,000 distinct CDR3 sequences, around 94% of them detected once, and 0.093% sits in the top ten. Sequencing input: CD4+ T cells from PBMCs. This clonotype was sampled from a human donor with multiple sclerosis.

CDR3 bases: TGTGCCTGGGCCGAGGGACTAGCGTTCCCCGGGGAGCTGTTTTTT. This sequence encodes CAWAEGLAFPGELFF. The gene calls are TRBV30 and TRBJ2-2; 10 bases are shared with TRBD2. The germline V gene encodes CDR1 GTSNPN and CDR2 SVGIG (reference sequence). This CDR3 region has 15 residues. V shed 5 bases and J 6 bases; nucleotides not matched to a gene: 9.